A selection of T cell receptor beta chains follows, all from one sample in a study of cytomegalovirus exposure and HLA in healthy donors. Clones were sequenced by immunoSEQ multiplex PCR, and TCRdb holds only the in-frame ones, with some missing. The data show about 160,000 clones, just under 80% seen once. Sequenced input: PBMCs. The receptors derive from a woman aged 50 to 65 in good health and CMV-seronegative. The CDR3 runs from the conserved cysteine through the conserved F or W. The D gene is left open where the match is weak. A clone size is listed for some rows: how often the clone was seen (once, few, many), or a class if it is expanded.

clone_size,d_call,v_call,j_call,cdr3_nt,cdr3_aa
-,TRBD1,TRBV27,TRBJ1-5,TGTGCCAGCAGTTTATTGGGGACAGGGTCCAATCAGCCCCAGCATTTT,CASSLLGTGSNQPQHF
-,TRBD1,TRBV5-1,TRBJ1-1,TGCGCCAGCAGCTTGGAGAGGGGACAGAGGAACACTGAAGCTTTCTTT,CASSLERGQRNTEAFF
few,-,TRBV21-1,TRBJ2-1,TGTGCCAGCAGCAAAGCTAGCGGGAGGGCCTTTAATGAGCAGTTCTTC,CASSKASGRAFNEQFF
few,TRBD1,TRBV2,TRBJ1-3,TGTGCCAGCGGGTACAGGGGTACTCACTCTGGAAACACCATATATTTT,CASGYRGTHSGNTIYF
-,-,TRBV5-1,TRBJ2-1,TGCGCCAGCAGCTTGTCCCCACCGGTTGACTACAATGAGCAGTTCTTC,CASSLSPPVDYNEQFF
-,TRBD1,TRBV2,TRBJ2-5,TGTGCCAGCAGCCCGGGGACAGGGCTAACCCAGTACTTC,CASSPGTGLTQYF
-,-,TRBV6-1,TRBJ2-3,TGTGCCAGCAGTGAAGGGGGGAGGAACACAGATACGCAGTATTTT,CASSEGGRNTDTQYF
-,-,TRBV28,TRBJ1-2,TGTGCCAGCAGCTCTGGACAGAACAGCTATGGCTACACCTTC,CASSSGQNSYGYTF
-,TRBD1,TRBV4-1,TRBJ1-4,TGCGCCAGCAGCAAGGGACAGAATGAAAAACTGTTTTTT,CASSKGQNEKLFF
-,-,TRBV28,TRBJ2-1,TGTGCCAGCAGTTTTAGGGCAGGGGGGACCTACAATGAGCAGTTCTTC,CASSFRAGGTYNEQFF
-,TRBD1,TRBV15,TRBJ2-5,TGTGCCACCAGCAGAACGGGACAGGGGATACAAGAGACCCAGTACTTC,CATSRTGQGIQETQYF
-,-,TRBV11-2,TRBJ2-1,TGTGCCAGCAGCTTAGGTGGCAGGGGCCACAATGAGCAGTTCTTC,CASSLGGRGHNEQFF
-,-,TRBV7-9,TRBJ1-3,TGTGCCAGCAGCTTAGAGGCCCAGAGACTAGGAAACACCATATATTTT,CASSLEAQRLGNTIYF
-,-,TRBV7-8,TRBJ2-3,TGTGCCAGCAGCTTATATCTGACGGGGGAAGGTACGCAGTATTTT,CASSLYLTGEGTQYF
-,-,TRBV4-1,TRBJ1-5,TGCGCCAGCAGCCGAGATACATATAGCAATCAGCCCCAGCATTTT,CASSRDTYSNQPQHF
-,TRBD2,TRBV28,TRBJ2-7,TGTGCCAGCAGTTTTTTGGGTCTAGCGGGTCGCTCCTACGAGCAGTACTTC,CASSFLGLAGRSYEQYF
once,-,TRBV7-2,TRBJ1-1,TGTGCCAGCAGCTTAGTGAGTTGGACTGAAGCTTTCTTT,CASSLVSWTEAFF
-,-,TRBV4-1,TRBJ2-7,TGCGCCAGCAGCCAGGGGCTTCGGGGGTACGAGCAGTACTTC,CASSQGLRGYEQYF
-,-,TRBV5-5,TRBJ2-5,TGTGCCAGCAGCCCAAGGGGCCAAGAGACCCAGTACTTC,CASSPRGQETQYF
-,-,TRBV23-1,TRBJ2-7,TGCGCCAGCAGTCAATTCGGAACGGGATTTCTTATCTACGAGCAGTACTTC,CASSQFGTGFLIYEQYF
-,TRBD1,TRBV7-9,TRBJ2-5,TGTGCCAGCAGCTTGCAGGGGGCGCAGGAGACCCAGTACTTC,CASSLQGAQETQYF
once,-,TRBV27,TRBJ2-7,TGTGCCAGCAGTCACTTGTTGGACGAGCAGTACTTC,CASSHLLDEQYF
-,TRBD2,TRBV5-5,TRBJ2-7,TGTGCCAGCAGTATGCGGACTAGCGGGAGCAACGAGCAGTACTTC,CASSMRTSGSNEQYF
-,-,TRBV2,TRBJ2-7,TGTGCCAGCCCCGCCCCGAGCGGGACACGATCCTTAAGCTCCTACGAGCAGTACTTC,CASPAPSGTRSLSSYEQYF
-,TRBD1,TRBV15,TRBJ2-6,TGTGCCACCAGCAGACAGGGGGTTGAGGGGGCCAACGTCCTGACTTTC,CATSRQGVEGANVLTF
few,-,TRBV9,TRBJ2-3,TGTGCCAGCAGCGTAGTCGGGATAACAGATACGCAGTATTTT,CASSVVGITDTQYF
-,TRBD1,TRBV28,TRBJ1-5,TGTGCCAGCAGTTTAGCAGGGGGCCTCTATCAGCCCCAGCATTTT,CASSLAGGLYQPQHF
-,-,TRBV4-3,TRBJ2-7,TGCGCCAGCAGCCCAGGGGGGACCGAGACCTACGAGCAGTACTTC,CASSPGGTETYEQYF
-,-,TRBV5-4,TRBJ1-2,TGTGCCAGCAGCCCTCGGACAGCCTCTAACTATGGCTACACCTTC,CASSPRTASNYGYTF
-,-,TRBV11-3,TRBJ1-1,TGTGCCAGCAGCTTTCAGGGGAACACTGAAGCTTTCTTT,CASSFQGNTEAFF
-,-,TRBV5-1,TRBJ2-7,TGCGCCAGCAGCTCGACAGATATCGGAGACTACGAGCAGTACTTC,CASSSTDIGDYEQYF
-,TRBD2,TRBV29-1,TRBJ2-3,TGCAGCGTTGCTTCGGCGGGGGGCGGGACAGATACGCAGTATTTT,CSVASAGGGTDTQYF
-,-,TRBV19,TRBJ1-2,TGTGCCAGTAGTATAGATCCTCTCGACAGGTTGGGGGGCTACACCTTC,CASSIDPLDRLGGYTF
few,-,TRBV7-9,TRBJ2-1,TGTGCCAGCAGCCATGTACAATTTGAGCAGTTCTTC,CASSHVQFEQFF
-,TRBD1,TRBV30,TRBJ1-3,TGTGCCTGGACCCCCCGGGACAGGATTGGAAACACCATATATTTT,CAWTPRDRIGNTIYF
-,-,TRBV10-3,TRBJ2-7,TGTGCCATCAGTGAGCCCTCACTGGTAGACGAGCAGTACTTC,CAISEPSLVDEQYF
once,-,TRBV15,TRBJ1-5,TGTGCCACCAGCAGAGATCGGAAAACAGGGCCCCAGCATTTT,CATSRDRKTGPQHF
-,-,TRBV5-6,TRBJ1-3,TGTGCCAGCGCACCGGGGAGGGCGTTGGGAAACACCATATATTTT,CASAPGRALGNTIYF
-,TRBD1,TRBV28,TRBJ1-5,TGTGCCAGCAGGGGGGACAGGAGGAAGAGCAATCAGCCCCAGCATTTT,CASRGDRRKSNQPQHF
once,TRBD1,TRBV4-3,TRBJ1-2,TGCGCCAGCAGCTATGAATGGACAGGGTTCTATGGCTACACCTTC,CASSYEWTGFYGYTF
many,-,TRBV5-8,TRBJ1-2,TGTGCCAGCAGCTTGCAGGGGTCCCCTTATGGCTACACCTTC,CASSLQGSPYGYTF